These 17 T cell receptor beta chains were sequenced from one sample in a study of spatial heterogeneity in lung cancer. A single record per CDR3 protein comes from TCRdb applying MiXCR to the 5' RACE reads. The sample contains 39,000 or so distinct CDR3 sequences, about 10% of which appear only once. As to time point: blood at routine non-recurrence follow-up after resection. The sequencing here drew on PBMCs, taken at follow-up. Receptors originate from a female donor with early-stage non-small cell lung cancer.

V usage is TRBV3-1 and J usage is TRBJ1-6; the match to TRBD1 covers 9 bases. Germline-derived CDR1 and CDR2 are LGHDT and YNNKEL (reference sequence). The trim removed 4 bases at V and 7 bases at J, leaving 2 bases unmatched. The CDR3 runs to 14 residues. CDR3 nucleotide sequence: TGTGCCAGCAGCCGGACAGGGGCAAATTCACCCCTCCACTTT. Translated: CASSRTGANSPLHF.

There are a few counts of this clonotype. The rearrangement joins TRBV5-6 to TRBJ2-7; 10 bases fit TRBD1. With V trimmed by 7 bases and J by 3 bases, 4 bases remained unmatched. Germline V gene lookup returns CDR1 SGHDT and CDR2 YYEEEE. This CDR3 contains 13 residues. The CDR3 sequence is CASSGQGDYEQYF. The CDR3 nucleotides read TGTGCCAGCTCCGGACAGGGGGACTACGAGCAGTACTTC.

There are many counts of this clonotype. V is TRBV7-2 and J is TRBJ2-7; D ambiguous. Trimming left V 5 bases short and J 5 bases short, with 16 bases between. The CDR3 sequence is 14 residues long. From germline, CDR1 is SGHTA and CDR2 FQGNSA. The CDR3 nucleotides are TGTGCCAGCAGCCCCGGAAGGGTTTCAAACGAGCAGTACTTC. Translated, it gives CASSPGRVSNEQYF.

The chain couples TRBV5-1 to TRBJ1-5; maybe TRBD1 (5 bases). The CDR3 is 15 amino acids. Looked up from germline, CDR1 is SGHRS and CDR2 is YFSETQ. V dropped 0 bases and J dropped 4 bases, with 11 bases sitting between them. The CDR3 loop reads CASSLVGAQNQPQHF. CDR3 DNA: TGCGCCAGCAGCTTGGTTGGGGCCCAAAATCAGCCCCAGCATTTT. Using reference TRBV5-1 and TRBJ1-5 for the parts outside the CDR3, the full variable domain is KAGVTQTPRYLIKTRGQQVTLSCSPISGHRSVSWYQQTPGQGLQFLFEYFSETQRNKGNFPGRFSGRQFSNSRSEMNVSTLELGDSALYLCASSLVGAQNQPQHFGDGTRLSIL.

The rearrangement joins TRBV20-1 to TRBJ2-7, with 8 bases matching TRBD1. Trimming took 2 bases from V and 7 from J; bases not matched to a gene: 10. The CDR3 has 14 residues. The germline CDR1 and CDR2 sequences are DFQATT and SNEGSKA (reference sequence). The CDR3 loop reads CSARRQGASGEQYF. The CDR3 DNA is TGCAGTGCTAGACGGCAGGGGGCATCGGGGGAGCAGTACTTC.

The rearrangement links TRBV6-5 to TRBJ2-7; D gene unclear. Trimming removed 4 bases at V and 2 bases at J, with 9 bases between. This CDR3 comprises 13 residues. CDR1 MNHEY and CDR2 SVGAGI come from the germline V gene. The CDR3 coding sequence is TGTGCCAGCAGTTTTCACCAGGCCTACGAGCAGTACTTC. This gives the protein CASSFHQAYEQYF.

This clonotype has at least ten counts. The genes are TRBV4-3 and TRBJ1-5, with a weak D call TRBD1 (5 bases). Germline values: CDR1 LGHNA, CDR2 YSLEER. V dropped 1 base and J dropped 6 bases, with 19 bases sitting between them. The CDR3 runs to 17 residues. CDR3 sequence reads: CASSQGGGDLPGQPQHF. CDR3 nucleotide sequence: TGCGCCAGCAGCCAAGGGGGAGGGGACTTACCGGGTCAGCCCCAGCATTTT.

This clonotype showed up many times. The J gene is TRBJ1-1, the V gene TRBV4-3; perhaps TRBD1 as D (5 bases). The ends were cut back, 0 bases at V and 5 bases at J, with 13 bases in the middle. CDR1 and CDR2 (germline): LGHNA, YSLEER. CDR3 length: 15 residues. The CDR3 DNA is TGCGCCAGCAGCCAAGAAAACAGGCCTGGGACTGAAGCTTTCTTT. It yields the protein CASSQENRPGTEAFF.

This clonotype was counted only a few times. The J gene is TRBJ1-1, the V gene TRBV4-2; a possible D gene is TRBD1 (5 bases). V was shortened by 0 bases and J by 10 bases, with 15 bases between the two germline ends. The germline V gene encodes CDR1 LGHNA and CDR2 YNFKEQ. This CDR3 is 14 amino acids long. CDR3 residues: CASSQDRDRGTAFF. The CDR3 region has the DNA TGTGCCAGCAGCCAAGATCGTGATAGAGGGACAGCTTTCTTT.

Concerning this clonotype: A clone one base away is much larger, so this may be a read error. The CDR3 protein is CASSYGGLGEKLFF. The CDR3 region has the DNA TGTGCCAGCAGTTACGGGGGCCTGGGTGAAAAACTGTTTTTT. The chain links TRBV6-6 to TRBJ1-4; perhaps TRBD1 as D (6 bases). V gave up 2 bases and J gave up 7 bases, with 11 bases separating them. The CDR3 runs 14 residues. Germline CDR1 reads MNHNY; CDR2 reads SVGAGI (reference sequence).

The J gene is TRBJ2-4, the V gene TRBV4-2; D may be TRBD1 (5 bases). The germline gives CDR1 LGHNA, CDR2 YNFKEQ. The CDR3 has 15 amino acids. Trimming cost V 1 base and J 4 bases, with 11 bases left between them. The CDR3 DNA reads as TGTGCCAGCAGCCAAGTCGCGACAGTGAAAAACATTCAGTACTTC. It translates to CASSQVATVKNIQYF.

The chain is built from TRBV12-3 or TRBV12-4 and TRBJ1-1, with D hard to call. V dropped 7 bases and J dropped 5 bases, with 8 bases sitting between them. The CDR3 loop spans 11 amino acids. CDR3 protein: CASTMGTEAFF. In DNA, the CDR3 is TGTGCCAGCACCATGGGAACTGAAGCTTTCTTT.

This clonotype occurred many times. J is TRBJ2-7 and V is TRBV11-2; 8 bases map to TRBD1. CDR3 length equals 13 residues. Germline CDR1 reads SGHAT; CDR2 reads FQNNGV. V shed 6 bases, J shed 3 bases, and the junction held 4 bases outside the gene matches. CDR3 in DNA: TGTGCCAGCAGGCGGGACAGGCACTACGAGCAGTACTTC. It translates to CASRRDRHYEQYF.

This clonotype came up a few times. The J gene is TRBJ2-2, the V gene TRBV2, with a possible D match to TRBD1 (6 bases). V was pared by 6 bases and J by 7 bases, with 18 bases between. The CDR3 has 15 residues. Germline V gives CDR1 SNHLY, CDR2 FYNNEI. The CDR3 region is CASSPSRVRGGELFF. The DNA for the CDR3 is TGTGCCAGCAGCCCTAGTAGAGTCAGGGGCGGGGAGCTGTTTTTT.

This clonotype has a handful of counts. This chain links TRBV20-1 with TRBJ2-1; 8 bases match TRBD1. V lost 0 bases to trimming and J lost 6 bases; unmatched junction nucleotides: 10. The CDR3 extends over 16 amino acids. Looked up from germline, CDR1 is DFQATT and CDR2 is SNEGSKA (reference sequence). CDR3 sequence (DNA): TGCAGTGCTAGAGAATTTGGCAGGGGGCCATCCAATGAGCAGTTCTTC. Amino acid sequence: CSAREFGRGPSNEQFF.

J is TRBJ2-5 and V is TRBV28; TRBD2 is a possible D gene (6 bases). V was shortened by 7 bases and J by 3 bases, with 12 bases between the two germline ends. Germline V CDR1 and CDR2: MDHEN, SYDVKM. The CDR3 contains 13 residues. The CDR3 loop reads CASTPGGKETQYF. CDR3 coding DNA: TGTGCCAGCACTCCCGGGGGAAAAGAGACCCAGTACTTC.

This clonotype was found many times. This chain connects TRBV15 to TRBJ1-4; a weak D match, TRBD1 (5 bases). CDR1 and CDR2 from the germline V gene are LNHNV and YYDKDF (reference sequence). V was trimmed by 3 bases and J by 5 bases, leaving 10 bases between them. The CDR3 loop spans 14 amino acids. The CDR3 here is CATSSGGSNEKLFF. DNA for the CDR3: TGTGCCACCAGCAGTGGGGGTTCAAATGAAAAACTGTTTTTT. Full variable domain (remainder filled in from reference TRBV15 and TRBJ1-4): DAMVIQNPRYQVTQFGKPVTLSCSQTLNHNVMYWYQQKSSQAPKLLFHYYDKDFNNEADTPDNFQSRRPNTSFCFLDIRSPGLGDTAMYLCATSSGGSNEKLFFGSGTQLSVL.